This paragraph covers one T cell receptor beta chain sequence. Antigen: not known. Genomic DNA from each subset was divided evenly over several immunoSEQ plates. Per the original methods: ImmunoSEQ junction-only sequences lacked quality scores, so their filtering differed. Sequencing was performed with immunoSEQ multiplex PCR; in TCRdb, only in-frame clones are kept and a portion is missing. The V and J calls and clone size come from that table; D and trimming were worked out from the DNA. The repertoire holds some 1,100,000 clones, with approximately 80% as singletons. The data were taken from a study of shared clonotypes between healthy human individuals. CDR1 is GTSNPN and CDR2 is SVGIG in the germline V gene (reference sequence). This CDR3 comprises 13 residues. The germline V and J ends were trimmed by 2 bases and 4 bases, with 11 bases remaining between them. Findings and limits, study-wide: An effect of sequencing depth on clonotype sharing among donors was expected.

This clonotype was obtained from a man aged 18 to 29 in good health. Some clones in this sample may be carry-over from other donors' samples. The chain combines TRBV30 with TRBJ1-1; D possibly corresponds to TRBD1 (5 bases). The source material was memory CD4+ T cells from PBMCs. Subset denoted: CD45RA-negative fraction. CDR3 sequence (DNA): TGTGCCTGGAGTTGGAGAGGGGTCACTGAAGCTTTCTTT. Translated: CAWSWRGVTEAFF.